This T cell receptor (beta chain) was recovered during a study of cytomegalovirus exposure and HLA in healthy donors. Study findings and constraints: Several of the most significant clusters appeared, in a later analysis, to be linked to common viral pathogens. The only immune exposure information that was available was CMV serostatus.

With respect to this clone: Its cognate antigen is unknown.

The study ran its PCR with 60 Vbeta and 13 Jbeta primers. Sequencing used immunoSEQ multiplex PCR; TCRdb keeps in-frame clones, though not all of them. The sample data list tens of thousands of clones. Germline CDR1 MNHEY, CDR2 SVGAGI. The CDR3 sequence is 14 residues long. V was shortened by 8 bases and J by 0 bases, with 13 bases between the two germline ends. This clonotype originated in a middle-aged man in good health and CMV-seropositive. The rearrangement joins TRBV6-5 to TRBJ1-2; D remains ambiguous. The sequencing input was PBMCs. CDR3 bases: TGTGCCAGCGGGTTGACGGGAGCTAACTATGGCTACACCTTC. Translating gives CASGLTGANYGYTF.